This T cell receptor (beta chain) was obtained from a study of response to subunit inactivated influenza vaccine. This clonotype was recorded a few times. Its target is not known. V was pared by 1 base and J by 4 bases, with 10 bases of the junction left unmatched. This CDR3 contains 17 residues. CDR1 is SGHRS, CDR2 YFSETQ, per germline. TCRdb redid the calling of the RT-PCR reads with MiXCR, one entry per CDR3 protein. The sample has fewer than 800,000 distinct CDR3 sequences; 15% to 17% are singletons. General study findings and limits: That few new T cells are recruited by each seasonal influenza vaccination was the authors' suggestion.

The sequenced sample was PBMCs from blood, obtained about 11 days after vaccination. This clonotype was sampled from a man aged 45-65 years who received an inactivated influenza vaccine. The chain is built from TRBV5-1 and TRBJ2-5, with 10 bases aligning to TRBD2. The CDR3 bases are TGCGCCAGCAGCTTGCTGGGTAGCGGGAGGTACGGAGAGACCCAGTACTTC. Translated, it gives CASSLLGSGRYGETQYF.